The 7 T cell receptor beta chains below all came from one sample that was sequenced in a study of T cell responses to AZD1222 COVID-19 vaccine. Method: immunoSEQ multiplex PCR; TCRdb's copy keeps in-frame clones and lacks some. The sample records about 130,000 clones, around 90% being singletons. Sequencing was performed on peripheral blood, taken on day 0 of AZD1222 vaccination. The receptor source for this set is an adult in good health.

V gene TRBV11-2 combines with J gene TRBJ2-7; 12 bases agree with TRBD2. The CDR3 length is 15 residues. The germline V gene has CDR1 SGHAT and CDR2 FQNNGV. The V gene end was trimmed by 5 bases and the J gene end by 3 bases; junction bases not matched to a gene: 5. CDR3 protein: CASSATSGGFYEQYF. For the CDR3, the DNA is TGTGCCAGCAGCGCCACTAGCGGGGGGTTCTACGAGCAGTACTTC.

The rearrangement links TRBV5-1 to TRBJ2-3; D uncertain. Trimming took off 2 bases at V and 4 bases at J, with 8 bases between the two ends. Germline V gene data show CDR1 as SGHRS and CDR2 as YFSETQ. CDR3 length: 13 residues. CDR3 nucleotides: TGCGCCAGCAGCTTTGGTGGGTCAGATACGCAGTATTTT. Translation gives CASSFGGSDTQYF. Drawing the rest from reference TRBV5-1 and TRBJ2-3, the complete variable domain is KAGVTQTPRYLIKTRGQQVTLSCSPISGHRSVSWYQQTPGQGLQFLFEYFSETQRNKGNFPGRFSGRQFSNSRSEMNVSTLELGDSALYLCASSFGGSDTQYFGPGTRLTVL.

The CDR3 region is CASSATGAEAFF. CDR3 in DNA: TGTGCCAGCAGCGCCACAGGGGCTGAAGCTTTCTTT. This sequence joins TRBV5-5 and TRBJ1-1; 7 bases are a match to TRBD1. The germline CDR1 and CDR2 sequences are SGHKS and YYEKEE (reference sequence). Trimming cost V 4 bases and J 6 bases; bases outside gene matches: 3. The CDR3 sequence is 12 residues long. Filled out from reference TRBV5-5 and TRBJ1-1, the complete variable domain reads DAGVTQSPTHLIKTRGQQVTLRCSPISGHKSVSWYQQVLGQGPQFIFQYYEKEERGRGNFPDRFSARQFPNYSSELNVNALLLGDSALYLCASSATGAEAFFGQGTRLTVV.

The rearrangement uses TRBV7-2 and TRBJ1-2; D remains unclear. The CDR3 loop spans 16 amino acids. CDR1 and CDR2 (germline): SGHTA, FQGNSA. V was clipped by 1 base and J by 5 bases, with 17 bases between them. The CDR3 is CASSLVSLQPSYGYTF. The CDR3 DNA reads TGTGCCAGCAGCTTAGTCTCACTTCAACCTTCGTATGGCTACACCTTC.

The rearrangement joins TRBV10-3 to TRBJ2-1, with D unclear. The germline V gene has CDR1 ENHRY and CDR2 SYGVKD. Deletions cut 0 bases from V and 10 bases from J, with 10 bases between. The CDR3 contains 13 residues. CDR3 residues: CAISESYGEEQFF. CDR3 DNA sequence: TGTGCCATCAGTGAGTCATATGGCGAGGAGCAGTTCTTC.

The CDR3 DNA reads as TGTGCCAGCAGGGGGACCGGGACATTCTTCTACGAGCAGTACTTC. This encodes CASRGTGTFFYEQYF. The chain uses TRBV6-5 and TRBJ2-7, with a tentative D call TRBD1 (6 bases). This CDR3 comprises 15 residues. Germline V gives CDR1 MNHEY, CDR2 SVGAGI. Trimming shortened V by 6 bases and J by 3 bases, and 18 bases separated the two germline ends.

The rearrangement joins TRBV6-1 to TRBJ2-7, with unresolved D. The germline V gene has CDR1 MNHNS and CDR2 SASEGT. The V end was cut by 3 bases, the J end by 3 bases, with 6 bases between. CDR3 length: 12 amino acids. The CDR3 here is CASSEHSYEQYF. Here the CDR3 DNA reads TGTGCCAGCAGTGAGCACAGCTACGAGCAGTACTTC.